Shown below are 31 T cell receptor beta chains from a single sample sequenced in a study of beta chain features in type 1 diabetes. General study results and limits: In all four CD4+ subsets, TCRB CDR3 length was significantly, moderately reduced in type 1 diabetes.

These TCRs' antigens remain unknown. TCRB transcripts that were expressed got sequenced, as all of the isolated RNA had been reverse transcribed. Sequencing used immunoSEQ multiplex PCR; TCRdb keeps in-frame clones, though not all of them. The repertoire has some 48,000 clones, just under 45% of them found once; the top ten carry approximately 0.13%. Material for sequencing was stem cell memory CD4+ T cells from blood. The source is a young man with type 1 diabetes.

This clone was seen a handful of times. The V gene is TRBV29-1, the J gene TRBJ1-2; no clear D gene. This CDR3 is built from 13 residues. V lost 4 bases to trimming and J lost 2 bases, with 11 bases between them. Germline V gene sequence: CDR1 SQVTM, CDR2 ANQGSEA. CDR3 in amino acids: CSVVKQTNYGYTF. The DNA for the CDR3 is TGCAGCGTTGTAAAGCAGACAAACTATGGCTACACCTTC.

V gene TRBV28 combines with J gene TRBJ2-5, with a tentative D call TRBD2 (6 bases). The CDR3 is 13 residues long. Germline assignment: CDR1 MDHEN and CDR2 SYDVKM. V lost 3 bases and J lost 5, with 10 bases in between. The CDR3 DNA reads TGTGCCAGCAGTTTTGCGGGGACCGAGACCCAGTACTTC. It specifies CASSFAGTETQYF.

The chain carries TRBV6-6 and TRBJ1-2; unclear D gene. The germline V gene encodes CDR1 MNHNY and CDR2 SVGAGI (reference sequence). Between the trimmed V and J ends, which lost 0 bases and 8 bases, there was a span of 13 bases. This CDR3 contains 14 residues. The CDR3 region has the DNA TGTGCCAGCAGTTACTCGGAGGGCCGGGAAGGCTACACCTTC. Translating gives CASSYSEGREGYTF.

The chain links TRBV30 to TRBJ1-2; weak D call: TRBD1 (5 bases). V lost 5 bases, J lost 8 bases, and 18 bases lay in between. CDR1 is GTSNPN, CDR2 SVGIG, per germline (reference sequence). The CDR3 has 13 amino acids. DNA of the CDR3: TGTGCCTGGTCGGGCAGGGCATATCGGGGCTACACCTTC. Residues: CAWSGRAYRGYTF.

The V and J genes are TRBV29-1 and TRBJ1-2, with D unresolved. In germline, CDR1 is SQVTM, CDR2 ANQGSEA. There are 12 residues in the CDR3. Trimming stripped 6 bases from V and 3 bases from J, with 11 bases between. The CDR3 DNA is TGCAGCGTACGAGGCTCGGACTATGGCTACACCTTC. Translating it yields CSVRGSDYGYTF.

This clone occurred a few times. The CDR3 reads CASSLYRGSYEQYF. CDR3 in DNA: TGTGCCAGTAGCTTATACAGGGGGAGCTACGAGCAGTACTTC. V usage is TRBV19 and J usage is TRBJ2-7; 8 bases agree with TRBD1. The V segment lost 6 bases and the J segment 3 bases; nucleotides outside the gene matches: 7. The CDR3 has 14 amino acids. Germline loops: CDR1 LNHDA, CDR2 SQIVND (reference sequence).

The V and J genes are TRBV27 and TRBJ2-7, with 10 positions matching TRBD1. This CDR3 is built from 15 residues. Germline V gene sequence: CDR1 MNHEY, CDR2 SMNVEV (reference sequence). With 6 bases clipped from V and 3 bases from J, the junction kept 8 bases outside the gene matches. CDR3 nucleotides: TGTGCCAGCAGATCTGTAGGGACAGGGGACTACGAGCAGTACTTC. This encodes CASRSVGTGDYEQYF.

This clone is a singleton in its sample. The rearrangement links TRBV27 to TRBJ1-2; D might be TRBD1 (5 bases). V lost 6 bases to trimming and J lost 0 bases, with 8 bases between them. The CDR3 is 13 residues long. The germline gives CDR1 MNHEY, CDR2 SMNVEV (reference sequence). The CDR3 DNA sequence: TGTGCCAGCAGGGAGACAGCTAACTATGGCTACACCTTC. Translated, it gives CASRETANYGYTF.

The V gene is TRBV6-6, the J gene TRBJ2-1; D possibly corresponds to TRBD2 (6 bases). The V end was cut by 5 bases, the J end by 4 bases, with 12 bases between. Looked up from germline, CDR1 is MNHNY and CDR2 is SVGAGI (reference sequence). CDR3 length: 14 amino acids. CDR3 in amino acids: CASSAIAVYNEQFF. The CDR3 nucleotides are TGTGCCAGCAGTGCTATAGCGGTTTACAATGAGCAGTTCTTC.

The chain links TRBV7-2 to TRBJ1-1; D is possibly TRBD1 (6 bases). CDR3 size: 16 residues. Germline V gene sequence: CDR1 SGHTA, CDR2 FQGNSA. V dropped 1 base and J dropped 3 bases, with 15 bases sitting between them. The CDR3 bases are TGTGCCAGCAGCTTAGTCGGGGGGCTTTTGGACACTGAAGCTTTCTTT. Translation gives CASSLVGGLLDTEAFF.

The CDR3 spells CASSGLAGSYNEQFF. CDR3 in DNA: TGTGCCAGCTCGGGACTAGCGGGCTCCTACAATGAGCAGTTCTTC. The chain is built from TRBV28 and TRBJ2-1; TRBD2 matches 12 bases. Unmatched junction bases numbered 2, after V lost 8 bases and J lost 0 bases. The V gene's germline CDR1 is MDHEN and CDR2 SYDVKM. The CDR3 consists of 15 residues. Combining the CDR3 with reference TRBV28 and TRBJ2-1 gives the whole variable domain DVKVTQSSRYLVKRTGEKVFLECVQDMDHENMFWYRQDPGLGLRLIYFSYDVKMKEKGDIPEGYSVSREKKERFSLILESASTNQTSMYLCASSGLAGSYNEQFFGPGTRLTVL.

This clone was seen only a few times. The rearrangement joins TRBV7-9 to TRBJ1-5; D is unclear. V lost 3 bases to trimming and J lost 5 bases, with 8 bases between them. CDR1 and CDR2 (germline): SEHNR, FQNEAQ (reference sequence). This CDR3 comprises 13 residues. CDR3 coding DNA: TGTGCCAGCAGCTTTTCCGGGTATCAGCCCCAGCATTTT. It yields the protein CASSFSGYQPQHF.

This sequence joins TRBV18 and TRBJ1-5, with D unclear. Between the trimmed V and J ends, which lost 2 bases and 6 bases, there was a span of 14 bases. The CDR3 is made up of 15 amino acids. CDR1 and CDR2 (germline): KGHSH, LQKENI. The DNA of the CDR3 is TGTGCCAGCTCACCAACGAGAGGTTCGACTCAGCCCCAGCATTTT. This codes for CASSPTRGSTQPQHF.

V is TRBV18 and J is TRBJ1-2; 8 nucleotides align to TRBD1. The CDR3 is 14 residues long. The germline gives CDR1 KGHSH, CDR2 LQKENI. Unmatched junction bases numbered 6, after V lost 8 bases and J lost 1 base. CDR3 sequence: CASGQGTDNYGYTF. CDR3 sequence (DNA): TGTGCCAGCGGACAGGGTACCGATAACTATGGCTACACCTTC.

This clone was counted only a few times. The V call is TRBV7-9, the J call TRBJ2-2; 7 bases are shared with TRBD2. Unmatched junction bases numbered 4, after V lost 6 bases and J lost 3 bases. CDR3 size: 14 residues. Looked up from germline, CDR1 is SEHNR and CDR2 is FQNEAQ (reference sequence). The CDR3 protein is CASSTTSYTGELFF. CDR3 sequence (DNA): TGTGCCAGCAGTACGACTAGCTACACCGGGGAGCTGTTTTTT.

This chain uses TRBV6-5 with TRBJ1-4; TRBD1 matches 8 bases. The V gene end was trimmed by 2 bases and the J gene end by 10 bases; junction bases not matched to a gene: 12. This CDR3 spans 16 amino acids. Germline CDR1 is MNHEY and CDR2 is SVGAGI. CDR3 sequence (DNA): TGTGCCAGCAGTTACGTTGGGACAGGTCTCCGGGGAAAACTGTTTTTT. Protein product: CASSYVGTGLRGKLFF.

The rearrangement joins TRBV10-3 to TRBJ2-5; D gene uncertain. The CDR3 length is 12 residues. CDR1 is ENHRY and CDR2 is SYGVKD in the germline V gene. The ends were cut back, 8 bases at V and 1 base at J, with 8 bases in the middle. The CDR3 nucleotides are TGTGCCATCGGCTCGCCCCAAGAGACCCAGTACTTC. It encodes CAIGSPQETQYF.

This clone was seen a handful of times. V gene TRBV19 combines with J gene TRBJ2-5; a weak D match, TRBD1 (6 bases). Germline CDR1 and CDR2: LNHDA and SQIVND (reference sequence). The CDR3 is made up of 13 amino acids. V shed 6 bases and J shed 2 bases, with 10 bases lying between them. The CDR3: CASREQGQETQYF. CDR3 sequence (DNA): TGTGCCAGTAGAGAACAGGGACAAGAGACCCAGTACTTC.

The chain combines TRBV7-2 with TRBJ2-7; D remains unclear. Germline-derived CDR1 and CDR2 are SGHTA and FQGNSA. This CDR3 spans 13 amino acids. Trimming pared 5 bases from V and 0 bases from J, leaving 8 bases between. The CDR3: CASSRPSSYEQYF. The CDR3 DNA reads as TGTGCCAGCAGCCGTCCGAGCTCCTACGAGCAGTACTTC.

The rearrangement joins TRBV29-1 to TRBJ2-7, with 16 bases identical to TRBD2. CDR1 and CDR2 (germline): SQVTM, ANQGSEA. The CDR3 consists of 16 residues. With 3 bases clipped from V and 2 bases from J, the junction kept 4 bases outside the gene matches. The CDR3 here is CSVDGTSGRDPYEQYF. CDR3 sequence (DNA): TGCAGCGTTGATGGGACTAGCGGGAGGGACCCCTACGAGCAGTACTTC.

This chain joins TRBV5-1 and TRBJ2-3, with D perhaps TRBD1 (5 bases). CDR3 length equals 17 residues. V was cut by 4 bases and J by 2 bases, with 20 bases left in between. The germline V gene has CDR1 SGHRS and CDR2 YFSETQ. The CDR3 sequence is CASSPKPTVPNTDTQYF. CDR3 sequence (DNA): TGCGCCAGCAGCCCCAAACCGACAGTCCCCAACACAGATACGCAGTATTTT. Filled out from reference TRBV5-1 and TRBJ2-3, the complete variable domain reads KAGVTQTPRYLIKTRGQQVTLSCSPISGHRSVSWYQQTPGQGLQFLFEYFSETQRNKGNFPGRFSGRQFSNSRSEMNVSTLELGDSALYLCASSPKPTVPNTDTQYFGPGTRLTVL.

This clone was detected only once. Sequence at one end of the junction differs from germline and may be a read error. The rearrangement links TRBV7-2 to TRBJ1-5, with 8 bases fitting TRBD1. Germline CDR1 is SGHTA and CDR2 is FQGNSA. This CDR3 has 14 amino acids. CDR3 DNA sequence: TGTGCCAGCAGCGTAGACAGGGGTAATCAACCCCAGCATTTT. The encoded protein is CASSVDRGNQPQHF.

V is TRBV10-3 and J is TRBJ2-3; D unclear. CDR1 and CDR2 (germline): ENHRY, SYGVKD. The germline V and J ends were trimmed by 0 bases and 6 bases, with 7 bases remaining between them. The CDR3 has 13 amino acids. In nucleotides, the CDR3 is TGTGCCATCAGTGAGTCGAACACGGATACGCAGTATTTT. Translation gives CAISESNTDTQYF.

This clone was observed a handful of times. The chain's CDR3 is CSVLGAIGEQYF. The CDR3 coding sequence is TGCAGCGTTCTAGGCGCGATCGGGGAGCAGTACTTC. V is TRBV29-1 and J is TRBJ2-7; no definite D call. Germline V gene data show CDR1 as SQVTM and CDR2 as ANQGSEA. The V and J ends lost 5 bases and 7 bases respectively, with 15 bases between them. The CDR3 runs to 12 residues.

The chain has TRBV11-2 and TRBJ2-4, with 8 bases aligning to TRBD1. V was pared by 0 bases and J by 7 bases, with 2 bases of the junction left unmatched. CDR1 is SGHAT, CDR2 FQNNGV, per germline. This CDR3 has 14 residues. The CDR3 region has the DNA TGTGCCAGCAGCTTAGAATGGGACAGGAACATTCAGTACTTC. As protein: CASSLEWDRNIQYF.

The genes are TRBV14 and TRBJ2-2; D perhaps matches TRBD2 (5 bases). Germline assignment: CDR1 SGHDN and CDR2 FVKESK. V was trimmed by 0 bases and J by 0 bases, leaving 11 bases between them. The CDR3 extends over 17 amino acids. This CDR3 is CASSQERGSANTGELFF. CDR3 DNA sequence: TGTGCCAGCAGCCAAGAACGCGGGTCCGCGAACACCGGGGAGCTGTTTTTT.

The rearrangement uses TRBV14 and TRBJ1-1, with D perhaps matching TRBD1 (6 bases). The CDR3 runs 14 residues. In germline, CDR1 is SGHDN, CDR2 FVKESK. V dropped 2 bases and J dropped 6 bases, with 13 bases sitting between them. The CDR3 region is CASSQYRTDAEAFF. CDR3 bases: TGTGCCAGCAGCCAATACCGGACAGACGCTGAAGCTTTCTTT.

This clone was observed a handful of times. The chain recombines TRBV7-9 with TRBJ1-5; no clear D. The CDR3 runs 14 residues. CDR1 and CDR2 (germline): SEHNR, FQNEAQ (reference sequence). Trimming removed 2 bases at V and 4 bases at J, with 9 bases between. This chain's CDR3 is CASSLIGENQPQHF. The CDR3 DNA follows: TGTGCCAGCAGCTTAATCGGGGAAAATCAGCCCCAGCATTTT.

The genes are TRBV15 and TRBJ2-3, with TRBD1 matching 9 bases. Germline trimming cut 5 bases from V and 3 bases from J; bases unmatched to any gene: 6. From germline, CDR1 is LNHNV and CDR2 YYDKDF (reference sequence). The CDR3 contains 15 residues. The CDR3 here is CATSRDRGGTDTQYF. The CDR3 DNA reads TGTGCCACCAGCCGCGACAGGGGGGGTACAGATACGCAGTATTTT.

The chain carries TRBV5-4 and TRBJ2-7; possible D gene TRBD1, 6 bases. Germline V CDR1 and CDR2: SGHNT, YYREEE (reference sequence). V lost 6 bases, J lost 0 bases, and 10 bases lay in between. The CDR3 has 13 amino acids. In DNA form, the CDR3 reads TGTGCCAGCAACTACAGGGACTCCTACGAGCAGTACTTC. Protein product: CASNYRDSYEQYF.

The chain couples TRBV6-1 to TRBJ2-1; TRBD2 is a possible D gene (6 bases). CDR1 is MNHNS and CDR2 is SASEGT in the germline V gene. Deletions cut 0 bases from V and 7 bases from J, with 22 bases between. The CDR3 totals 18 residues. CDR3 region: CASSEAILGRGVGNEQFF. The CDR3 nucleotides are TGTGCCAGCAGTGAAGCGATCCTAGGGCGGGGCGTAGGTAATGAGCAGTTCTTC.